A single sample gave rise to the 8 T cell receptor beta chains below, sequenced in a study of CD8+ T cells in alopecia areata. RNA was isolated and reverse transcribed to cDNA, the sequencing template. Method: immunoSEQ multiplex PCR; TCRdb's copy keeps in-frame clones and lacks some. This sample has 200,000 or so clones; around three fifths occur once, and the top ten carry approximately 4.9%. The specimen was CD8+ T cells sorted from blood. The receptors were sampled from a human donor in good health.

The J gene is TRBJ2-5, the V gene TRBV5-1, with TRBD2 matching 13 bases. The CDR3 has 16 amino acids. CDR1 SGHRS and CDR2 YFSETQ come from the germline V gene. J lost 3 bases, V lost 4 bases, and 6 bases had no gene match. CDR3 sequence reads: CASSEEGLAGKETQYF. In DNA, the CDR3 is TGCGCCAGCAGCGAGGAGGGACTAGCGGGAAAAGAGACCCAGTACTTC.

The CDR3 coding sequence is TGCAGCGTTGAAGGTTTACTAGGAGAAGGCACAGATACGCAGTATTTT. Translating gives CSVEGLLGEGTDTQYF. The genes are TRBV29-1 and TRBJ2-3, with a possible D match to TRBD2 (5 bases). Germline-derived CDR1 and CDR2 are SQVTM and ANQGSEA. Trimming removed 1 base from V and 1 base from J, with 15 bases in between. The CDR3 is 16 residues long.

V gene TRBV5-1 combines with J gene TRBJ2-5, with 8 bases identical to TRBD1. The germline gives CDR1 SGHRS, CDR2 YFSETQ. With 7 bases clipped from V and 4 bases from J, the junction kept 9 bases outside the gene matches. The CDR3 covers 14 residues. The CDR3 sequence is CASGAYRGTETQYF. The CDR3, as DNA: TGCGCCAGCGGAGCGTACAGGGGGACAGAGACCCAGTACTTC.

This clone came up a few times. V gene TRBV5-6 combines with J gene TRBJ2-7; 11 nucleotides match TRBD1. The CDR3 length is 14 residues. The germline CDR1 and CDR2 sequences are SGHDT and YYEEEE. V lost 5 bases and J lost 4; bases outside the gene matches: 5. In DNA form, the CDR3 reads TGTGCCAGCAGTTCCGGGACAGGGGGTTACGAGCAGTACTTC. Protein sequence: CASSSGTGGYEQYF.

Here the CDR3 reads CASSCASGAVWEQYF. In nucleotides, the CDR3 is TGTGCCAGCAGCTGTGCTAGCGGGGCTGTTTGGGAGCAGTACTTC. V and J are TRBV7-2 and TRBJ2-7; the match to TRBD2 covers 9 bases. With 4 bases clipped from V and 7 bases from J, the junction kept 11 bases outside the gene matches. CDR3 length: 15 residues. Germline assignment: CDR1 SGHTA and CDR2 FQGNSA.

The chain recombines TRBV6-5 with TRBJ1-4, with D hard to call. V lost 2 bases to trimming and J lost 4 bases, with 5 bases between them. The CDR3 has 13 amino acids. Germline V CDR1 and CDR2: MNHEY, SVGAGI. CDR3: CASSYTHNEKLFF. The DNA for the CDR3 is TGTGCCAGCAGTTACACGCATAATGAAAAACTGTTTTTT.

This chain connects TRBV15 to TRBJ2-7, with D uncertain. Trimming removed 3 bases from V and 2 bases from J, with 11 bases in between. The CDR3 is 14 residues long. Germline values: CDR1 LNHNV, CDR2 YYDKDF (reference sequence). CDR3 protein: CATSSRTETYEQYF. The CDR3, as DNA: TGTGCCACCAGCAGCCGGACGGAGACCTACGAGCAGTACTTC.

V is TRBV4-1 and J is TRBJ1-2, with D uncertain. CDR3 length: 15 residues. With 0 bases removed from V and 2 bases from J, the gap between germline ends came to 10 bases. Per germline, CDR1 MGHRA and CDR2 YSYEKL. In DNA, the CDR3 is TGCGCCAGCAGCCAAGACATGGGCGAAAACTATGGCTACACCTTC. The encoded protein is CASSQDMGENYGYTF.